This T cell receptor beta chain was sequenced during a study of blood T cell repertoires in COVID-19. Study-level background: The analysed material was cDNA or gDNA that came from T cells, B-cell-depleted T cells, or PBMCs.

CDR1 is MDHEN and CDR2 is SYDVKM in the germline V gene. The CDR3 loop spans 13 amino acids. The V end lost 8 bases, the J end lost 4 bases, and 15 bases lay between the germline ends. Per the authors' pipeline: It was from reference gene primer amplification that nucleated cell counts were estimated. TCRdb keeps only in-frame clones here, not all; method: immunoSEQ multiplex PCR. V and J calls and clone size follow that table, whereas D and trimming were derived from the DNA. Of hundreds of thousands of clones in the sample, roughly 87% are singletons; the top ten hold under 2.5%. Those who participated ranged in age from 18 to 89 years and resided in 20 to 30 US areas. Clinical history as reported by participants underpinned cohort assignment.

This sequence joins TRBV28 and TRBJ2-7; TRBD1 might be the D (5 bases). The sequencing input was PBMCs or T cells enriched from blood (not recorded which). This sequence was found in a woman in her late teens or twenties with acute COVID-19. CDR3 region: CASLRQGQYEQYF. The CDR3 DNA follows: TGTGCCAGCCTTCGGCAGGGTCAATACGAGCAGTACTTC.